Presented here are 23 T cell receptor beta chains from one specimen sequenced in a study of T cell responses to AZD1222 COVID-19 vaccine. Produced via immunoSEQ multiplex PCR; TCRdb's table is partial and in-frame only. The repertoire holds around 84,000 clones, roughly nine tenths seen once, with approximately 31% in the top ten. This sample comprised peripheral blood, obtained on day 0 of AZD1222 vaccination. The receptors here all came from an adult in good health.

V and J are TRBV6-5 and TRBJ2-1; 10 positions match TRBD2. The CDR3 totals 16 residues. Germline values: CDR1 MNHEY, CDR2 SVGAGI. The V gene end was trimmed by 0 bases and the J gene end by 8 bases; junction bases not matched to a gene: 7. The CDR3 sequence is CASSYSASGSSYEQFF. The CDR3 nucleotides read TGTGCCAGCAGTTACTCGGCTAGCGGGAGTTCTTATGAGCAGTTCTTC.

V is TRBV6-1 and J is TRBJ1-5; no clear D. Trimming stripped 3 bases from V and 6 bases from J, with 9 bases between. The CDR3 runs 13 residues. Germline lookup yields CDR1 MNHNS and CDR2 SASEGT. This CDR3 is CASSETSAQPQHF. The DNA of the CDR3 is TGTGCCAGCAGTGAGACCTCGGCTCAGCCCCAGCATTTT.

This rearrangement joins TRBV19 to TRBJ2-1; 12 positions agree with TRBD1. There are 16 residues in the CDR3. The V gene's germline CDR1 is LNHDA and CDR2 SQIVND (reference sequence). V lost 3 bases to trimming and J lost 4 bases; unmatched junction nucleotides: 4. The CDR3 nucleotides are TGTGCCAGTAGTATGGGACAGGGGGCGTATTACAATGAGCAGTTCTTC. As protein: CASSMGQGAYYNEQFF.

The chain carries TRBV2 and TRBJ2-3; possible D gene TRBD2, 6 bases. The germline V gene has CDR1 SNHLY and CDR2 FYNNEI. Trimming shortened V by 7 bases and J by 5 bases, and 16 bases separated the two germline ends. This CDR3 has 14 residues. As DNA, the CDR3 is TGTGCCAGCATGGGGGGAACGTACGGAGATACGCAGTATTTT. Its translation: CASMGGTYGDTQYF.

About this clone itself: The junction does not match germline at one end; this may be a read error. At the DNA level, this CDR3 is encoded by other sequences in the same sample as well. Here the CDR3 reads CASSLVGQGGEKLFF. The CDR3 nucleotides are TGCGCTAGCAGCTTGGTAGGGCAGGGTGGTGAAAAACTGTTTTTT. V and J are TRBV5-1 and TRBJ1-4; the D gene is possibly TRBD1 (5 bases). CDR1 and CDR2 (germline): SGHRS, YFSETQ. The CDR3 has 15 amino acids.

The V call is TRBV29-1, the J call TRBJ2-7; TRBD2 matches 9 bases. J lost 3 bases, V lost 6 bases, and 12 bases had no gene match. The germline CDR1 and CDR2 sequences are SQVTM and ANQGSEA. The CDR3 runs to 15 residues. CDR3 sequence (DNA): TGCAGCGTCGAAATCAGGGCTAGCGGGAACTACGAGCAGTACTTC. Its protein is CSVEIRASGNYEQYF.

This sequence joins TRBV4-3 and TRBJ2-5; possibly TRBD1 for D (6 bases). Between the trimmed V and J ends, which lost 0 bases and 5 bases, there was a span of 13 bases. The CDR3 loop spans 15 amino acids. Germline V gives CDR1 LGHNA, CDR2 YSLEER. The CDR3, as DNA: TGCGCCAGCAGCCAAGAACAGGGAAGGGAGGAGACCCAGTACTTC. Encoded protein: CASSQEQGREETQYF.

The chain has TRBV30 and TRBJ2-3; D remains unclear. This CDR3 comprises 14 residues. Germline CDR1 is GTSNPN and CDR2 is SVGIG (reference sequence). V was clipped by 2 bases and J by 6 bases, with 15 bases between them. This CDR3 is CAWSPTPSVDTQYF. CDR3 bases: TGTGCCTGGAGTCCGACACCCTCGGTGGATACGCAGTATTTT.

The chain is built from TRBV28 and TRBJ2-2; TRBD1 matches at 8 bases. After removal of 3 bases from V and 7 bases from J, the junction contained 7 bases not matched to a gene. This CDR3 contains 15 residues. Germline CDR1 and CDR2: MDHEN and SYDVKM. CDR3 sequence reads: CASSFWQGAGGELFF. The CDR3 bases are TGTGCCAGCAGTTTTTGGCAGGGGGCCGGCGGGGAGCTGTTTTTT.

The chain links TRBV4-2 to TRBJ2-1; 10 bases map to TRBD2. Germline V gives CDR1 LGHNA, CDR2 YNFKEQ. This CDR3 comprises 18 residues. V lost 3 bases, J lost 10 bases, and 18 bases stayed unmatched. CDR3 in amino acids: CASSHGVAGGRRGKEQFF. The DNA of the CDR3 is TGTGCCAGCAGCCATGGGGTAGCGGGAGGCCGTAGGGGTAAAGAGCAGTTCTTC.

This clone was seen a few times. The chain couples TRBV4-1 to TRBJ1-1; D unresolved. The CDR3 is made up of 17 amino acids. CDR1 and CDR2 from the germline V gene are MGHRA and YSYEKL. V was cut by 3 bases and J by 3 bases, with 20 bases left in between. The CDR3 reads CASSQIALRPGYTEAFF. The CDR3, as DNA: TGCGCCAGCAGCCAGATCGCTTTGAGGCCCGGGTACACTGAAGCTTTCTTT.

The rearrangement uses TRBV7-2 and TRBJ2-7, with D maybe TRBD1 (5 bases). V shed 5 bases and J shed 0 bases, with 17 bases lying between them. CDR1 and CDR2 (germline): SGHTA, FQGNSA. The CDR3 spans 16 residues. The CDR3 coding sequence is TGTGCCAGCAGCCTGCAAGGGGCCGCGTCCTCCTACGAGCAGTACTTC. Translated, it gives CASSLQGAASSYEQYF.

The CDR3: CASRKGTGGEAASSTDTQYF. The CDR3 DNA reads TGCGCCAGCAGGAAAGGGACAGGGGGCGAAGCGGCATCTAGCACAGATACGCAGTATTTT. The chain carries TRBV10-2 and TRBJ2-3; 12 bases fit TRBD1. There are 20 residues in the CDR3. The V segment lost 6 bases and the J segment 0 bases; nucleotides outside the gene matches: 16. The germline CDR1 and CDR2 sequences are WSHSY and SAAADI.

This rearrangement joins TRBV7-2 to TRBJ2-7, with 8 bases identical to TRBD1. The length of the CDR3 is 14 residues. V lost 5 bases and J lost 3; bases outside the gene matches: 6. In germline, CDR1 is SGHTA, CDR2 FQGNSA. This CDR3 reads CASSRLGQGYEQYF. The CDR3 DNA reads TGTGCCAGCAGCCGGCTCGGACAGGGCTACGAGCAGTACTTC.

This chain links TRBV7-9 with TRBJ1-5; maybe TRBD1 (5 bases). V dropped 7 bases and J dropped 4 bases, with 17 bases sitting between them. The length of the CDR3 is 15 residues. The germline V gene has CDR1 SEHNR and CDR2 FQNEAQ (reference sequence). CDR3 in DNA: TGTGCCAGCACCCCGCTGGGGGACGGTAATCAGCCCCAGCATTTT. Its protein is CASTPLGDGNQPQHF.

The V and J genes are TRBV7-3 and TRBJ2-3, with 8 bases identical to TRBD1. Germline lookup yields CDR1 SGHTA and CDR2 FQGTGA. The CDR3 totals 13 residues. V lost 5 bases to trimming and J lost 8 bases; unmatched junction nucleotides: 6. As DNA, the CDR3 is TGTGCCAGCAGCCTCCAAGGACAGGGTACGCAGTATTTT. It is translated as CASSLQGQGTQYF.

In DNA form, the CDR3 reads TGTGCCAGCAGTTACTCGCGGAACAGTTGGGAGCAGTACTTC. Encoded protein: CASSYSRNSWEQYF. V gene TRBV6-5 combines with J gene TRBJ2-7; no firm D call. Germline CDR1 and CDR2: MNHEY and SVGAGI. The CDR3 is made up of 14 amino acids. V lost 0 bases, J lost 7 bases, and 13 bases lay in between.

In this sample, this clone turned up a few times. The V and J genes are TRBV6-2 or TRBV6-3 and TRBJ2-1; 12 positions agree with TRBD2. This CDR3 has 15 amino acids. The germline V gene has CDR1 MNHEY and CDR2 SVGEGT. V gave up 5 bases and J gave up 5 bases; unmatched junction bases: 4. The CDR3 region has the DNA TGTGCCAGCAGTAAACTAGCGGGAGGAGACAATGAGCAGTTCTTC. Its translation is CASSKLAGGDNEQFF.

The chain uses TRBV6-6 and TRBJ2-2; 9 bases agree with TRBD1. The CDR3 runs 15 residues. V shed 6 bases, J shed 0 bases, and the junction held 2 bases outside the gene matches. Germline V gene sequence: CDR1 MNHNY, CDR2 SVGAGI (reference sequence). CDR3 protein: CASRGQGSNTGELFF. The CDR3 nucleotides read TGTGCCAGCAGGGGACAGGGATCGAACACCGGGGAGCTGTTTTTT.

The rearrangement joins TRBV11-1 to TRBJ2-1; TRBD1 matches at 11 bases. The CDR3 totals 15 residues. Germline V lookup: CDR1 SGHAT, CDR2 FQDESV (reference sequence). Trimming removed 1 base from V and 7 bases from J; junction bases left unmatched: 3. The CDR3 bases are TGTGCCAGCAGCTTAGGGACAGGGGGCTCGAATGAGCAGTTCTTC. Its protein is CASSLGTGGSNEQFF.

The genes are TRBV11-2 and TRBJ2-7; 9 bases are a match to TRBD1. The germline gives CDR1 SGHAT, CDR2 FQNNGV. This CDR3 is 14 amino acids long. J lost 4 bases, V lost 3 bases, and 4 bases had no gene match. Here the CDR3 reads CASSFGTGSYEQYF. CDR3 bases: TGTGCCAGCAGCTTTGGGACAGGGTCGTACGAGCAGTACTTC. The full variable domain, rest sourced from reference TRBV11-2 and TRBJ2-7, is EAGVAQSPRYKIIEKRQSVAFWCNPISGHATLYWYQQILGQGPKLLIQFQNNGVVDDSQLPKDRFSAERLKGVDSTLKIQPAKLEDSAVYLCASSFGTGSYEQYFGPGTRLTVT.

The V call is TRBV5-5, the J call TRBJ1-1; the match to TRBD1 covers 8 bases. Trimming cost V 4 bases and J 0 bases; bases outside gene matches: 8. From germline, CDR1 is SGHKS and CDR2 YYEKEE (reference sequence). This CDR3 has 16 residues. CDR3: CASSHFPGGLNTEAFF. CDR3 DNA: TGTGCCAGCAGCCACTTTCCAGGGGGCCTGAACACTGAAGCTTTCTTT.

The CDR3 coding sequence is TGTGCGACCAGGACAGGGGAAGCATGGGCCAAAAACATTCAGTACTTC. It codes for CATRTGEAWAKNIQYF. The chain has TRBV6-6 and TRBJ2-4, with TRBD1 matching over 9 bases. The CDR3 runs to 16 residues. Per the germline V gene, CDR1 is MNHNY and CDR2 is SVGAGI (reference sequence).